What follows are 19 T cell receptor beta chains derived from one specimen sequenced in a study of T cell responses to AZD1222 COVID-19 vaccine. Libraries were prepared by immunoSEQ multiplex PCR; TCRdb keeps only in-frame clonotypes and omits some of them. The sample shows about 94,000 clones, 88% of them seen only once. The sequenced sample was peripheral blood, obtained on day 0 of AZD1222 vaccination. The receptors derive from an adult in good health.

The V and J genes are TRBV21-1 and TRBJ1-6. TRBV21-1 is deemed a pseudogene. The CDR3 length is 15 residues. The CDR3: CASRFYKGNRSPLHF. The CDR3 nucleotides read TGTGCCAGCAGGTTTTACAAGGGAAATAGGTCACCCCTCCACTTT.

The chain couples TRBV6-1 to TRBJ2-5, with TRBD2 identical over 8 bases. The length of the CDR3 is 16 residues. V dropped 4 bases and J dropped 2; count of bases not matched to a gene: 9. Germline CDR1 MNHNS, CDR2 SASEGT. CDR3 DNA sequence: TGTGCCAGCAGTGTTCCCCGCGGGGGGACGCAAGAGACCCAGTACTTC. The encoded protein is CASSVPRGGTQETQYF.

V is TRBV7-8 and J is TRBJ1-6; TRBD1 aligns across 11 bases. V lost 5 bases, J lost 7 bases, and 7 bases stayed unmatched. Germline V gives CDR1 SGHVS, CDR2 FQNEAQ. The CDR3 loop spans 16 amino acids. The CDR3 region is CASSPRTGGGNSPLHF. CDR3 coding DNA: TGTGCCAGCAGCCCCCGGACAGGGGGCGGGAATTCACCCCTCCACTTT.

This clone has just a few counts. The chain combines TRBV19 with TRBJ2-4, with D unclear. This CDR3 contains 14 residues. Germline loops: CDR1 LNHDA, CDR2 SQIVND (reference sequence). V lost 1 base, J lost 5 bases, and 9 bases lay in between. CDR3: CASSIAVDQNIQYF. The DNA of the CDR3 is TGTGCCAGTAGTATAGCAGTAGACCAAAACATTCAGTACTTC.

Only one count was recorded for this clone. V gene TRBV10-2 combines with J gene TRBJ2-7; D not resolved. V shed 2 bases and J shed 3 bases, with 2 bases lying between them. The CDR3 sequence is 11 residues long. The germline V gene encodes CDR1 WSHSY and CDR2 SAAADI. The chain's CDR3 is CASSEGYEQYF. The DNA of the CDR3 is TGCGCCAGCAGTGAGGGCTACGAGCAGTACTTC.

This clone was seen only once. The genes are TRBV27 and TRBJ2-6, with 10 bases lining up with TRBD1. This CDR3 is built from 18 residues. The germline gives CDR1 MNHEY, CDR2 SMNVEV (reference sequence). J gave up 1 base and V 9 bases, and 12 bases lay outside the gene matches. CDR3 region: CASSTRDRGISGANVLTF. CDR3 bases: TGTGCCAGTAGCACGCGGGACAGGGGTATTTCTGGGGCCAACGTCCTGACTTTC.

The V gene is TRBV9, the J gene TRBJ1-1, with D perhaps TRBD1 (6 bases). The CDR3 is made up of 14 amino acids. The V and J ends lost 0 bases and 3 bases respectively, with 9 bases between them. Per germline, CDR1 SGDLS and CDR2 YYNGEE. The CDR3 sequence is CASSVGGQDTEAFF. CDR3 DNA: TGTGCCAGCAGCGTAGGGGGGCAAGACACTGAAGCTTTCTTT.

The rearrangement links TRBV20-1 to TRBJ2-5; a weak D match, TRBD2 (6 bases). Germline V gene sequence: CDR1 DFQATT, CDR2 SNEGSKA (reference sequence). This CDR3 spans 14 amino acids. The V end was cut by 3 bases, the J end by 1 base, with 12 bases between. In DNA form, the CDR3 reads TGCAGTGCTAGTCCAGCGGGTTTCCAAGAGACCCAGTACTTC. This gives the protein CSASPAGFQETQYF.

The J gene is TRBJ1-1, the V gene TRBV6-5; 12 bases fit TRBD1. Unmatched junction bases numbered 4, after V lost 4 bases and J lost 4 bases. Germline V lookup: CDR1 MNHEY, CDR2 SVGAGI. The CDR3 sequence is 15 residues long. For the CDR3, the DNA is TGTGCCAGCAGTTGGGGACAGGGGGCTGGCACTGAAGCTTTCTTT. Translation: CASSWGQGAGTEAFF.

V gene TRBV25-1 combines with J gene TRBJ1-1, with D possibly matching TRBD1 (6 bases). CDR1 is MGHDK, CDR2 SYGVNS, per germline. This CDR3 contains 15 residues. V was clipped by 3 bases and J by 3 bases, with 14 bases between them. The CDR3 nucleotides read TGTGCCAGCAGTGACGCGAGGGGGGCGGACACTGAAGCTTTCTTT. It yields the protein CASSDARGADTEAFF.

The CDR3 loop reads CASSEVFGTSVGASTDTQYF. CDR3 nucleotides: TGTGCCAGCAGTGAAGTATTTGGGACTAGCGTGGGCGCTAGCACAGATACGCAGTATTTT. The chain combines TRBV2 with TRBJ2-3; 10 nucleotides line up with TRBD2. V gave up 1 base and J gave up 0 bases; unmatched junction bases: 13. The CDR3 spans 20 residues. Germline loops: CDR1 SNHLY, CDR2 FYNNEI.

The chain employs TRBV10-3 and TRBJ2-7; TRBD1 might be the D (6 bases). Germline CDR1 and CDR2: ENHRY and SYGVKD. Trimming removed 4 bases from V and 0 bases from J, with 10 bases in between. This CDR3 is built from 14 residues. The CDR3 DNA reads TGTGCCATCAGTGCCGGACAGAGCTCCTACGAGCAGTACTTC. It codes for CAISAGQSSYEQYF.

The rearrangement links TRBV30 to TRBJ2-2; 7 bases fit TRBD1. Trimming took 4 bases from V and 0 from J; bases not matched to a gene: 5. Germline values: CDR1 GTSNPN, CDR2 SVGIG (reference sequence). The CDR3 runs to 15 residues. CDR3 amino acids: CAWNSGTANTGELFF. CDR3 DNA sequence: TGTGCCTGGAATTCCGGGACAGCGAACACCGGGGAGCTGTTTTTT.

This sequence joins TRBV3-1 (or the pseudogene TRBV3-2) and TRBJ2-1, with TRBD2 matching 8 bases. The CDR3 is made up of 14 amino acids. V lost 4 bases to trimming and J lost 9 bases; unmatched junction nucleotides: 8. CDR1 and CDR2 from the germline V gene are LGHDT and YNNKEL (reference sequence). The CDR3 loop reads CASSPVGGAGEQFF. The CDR3 DNA reads TGTGCCAGCAGCCCGGTCGGGGGGGCGGGTGAGCAGTTCTTC.

The chain uses TRBV13 and TRBJ1-6, with unresolved D. This CDR3 region has 15 residues. The V gene lost 0 bases and the J gene lost 13 bases, with 16 bases spanning the gap. Germline lookup yields CDR1 PRHDT and CDR2 FYEKMQ (reference sequence). DNA of the CDR3: TGTGCCAGCAGCTTAGGGGCAAGTCTTAGGGCCCCCCTCCACTTT. It codes for CASSLGASLRAPLHF.

V and J are TRBV7-2 and TRBJ1-6; D is undetermined. Germline CDR1 and CDR2: SGHTA and FQGNSA. The V and J ends lost 3 bases and 6 bases respectively, with 12 bases between them. This CDR3 is 15 amino acids long. The CDR3 loop reads CASSFEAGSNSPLHF. CDR3 in DNA: TGTGCCAGCAGCTTCGAAGCCGGGAGTAATTCACCCCTCCACTTT.

Only one count was recorded for this clone. The chain joins TRBV19 to TRBJ1-1; no reliable D call. Looked up from germline, CDR1 is LNHDA and CDR2 is SQIVND (reference sequence). CDR3 length equals 14 residues. V was shortened by 3 bases and J by 1 base, with 9 bases between the two germline ends. The CDR3 nucleotides are TGTGCCAGTAGTATGAGGCATGAGAACACTGAAGCTTTCTTT. Translation: CASSMRHENTEAFF.

The CDR3 spells CASSPLQAQPQHF. Written as DNA, the CDR3 is TGTGCCAGCAGTCCCCTGCAGGCTCAGCCCCAGCATTTT. The rearrangement links TRBV6-5 to TRBJ1-5; no definite D call. CDR3 size: 13 residues. The V and J ends lost 5 bases and 6 bases respectively, with 11 bases between them. Looked up from germline, CDR1 is MNHEY and CDR2 is SVGAGI.

The V call is TRBV6-2 or TRBV6-3, the J call TRBJ2-7; 11 bases map to TRBD2. The CDR3 has 16 amino acids. V lost 2 bases and J lost 3; bases outside the gene matches: 6. Germline V lookup: CDR1 MNHEY, CDR2 SVGEGT. CDR3 bases: TGTGCCAGCAGTTACCTGGGACTAGCGGAGAACTACGAGCAGTACTTC. Translation: CASSYLGLAENYEQYF.